The rows below give T cell receptor beta chains drawn from one sample of a study of Ad26.COV2.S vaccination and SARS-CoV-2 variants. Method: immunoSEQ multiplex PCR; TCRdb's copy keeps in-frame clones and lacks some. Of around 240,000 clones listed, around 89% were seen once; the top ten hold about 11%. This material consisted of peripheral blood, taken in a trial of Ad26.COV2.S vaccine versus placebo. The receptor set was obtained from a person aged 18-65 years who received the Ad26.COV2.S COVID-19 vaccine or a placebo. CDR3s include the opening cysteine and the closing phenylalanine or tryptophan. D genes are given only for firm matches. Clone size, where shown, is once, few, many, or a class for clones that have expanded.

D	J	size	V	CDR3	DNA
-	TRBJ2-1	-	TRBV3-1/TRBV3-2	CASSQDGLALSSYNEQFF	TGTGCCAGCAGCCAAGATGGGCTAGCGCTCAGCTCCTACAATGAGCAGTTCTTC
TRBD1	TRBJ2-7	-	TRBV6-5	CASTPGTGSFYEQYF	TGTGCCAGCACTCCCGGGACAGGGAGTTTTTACGAGCAGTACTTC
TRBD1	TRBJ2-2	once	TRBV11-2	CASSLEDRVAGELFF	TGTGCCAGCAGCTTAGAGGACAGGGTAGCCGGGGAGCTGTTTTTT
TRBD1	TRBJ1-1	-	TRBV11-3	CASSLDGTANTEAFF	TGTGCCAGCAGCTTAGATGGGACAGCGAACACTGAAGCTTTCTTT
-	TRBJ1-2	-	TRBV2	CASSARAAHYGYTF	TGTGCCAGCAGTGCTAGGGCAGCTCACTATGGCTACACCTTC
TRBD1	TRBJ1-2	-	TRBV9	CASSPQPGQGYYGYTF	TGTGCCAGCAGCCCCCAGCCGGGACAGGGGTACTATGGCTACACCTTC
-	TRBJ2-7	-	TRBV27	CASGWGSMAYEQYF	TGTGCCAGCGGATGGGGGTCAATGGCCTACGAGCAGTACTTC
-	TRBJ2-5	-	TRBV4-1	CASSQAAIETQYF	TGCGCCAGCAGCCAAGCGGCCATCGAGACCCAGTACTTC
TRBD1	TRBJ1-3	-	TRBV6-5	CASSLQGAYGNTIYF	TGTGCCAGCAGTTTGCAGGGGGCTTATGGAAACACCATATATTTT
-	TRBJ1-1	-	TRBV5-1	CASSLVGTDLNTEAFF	TGCGCCAGCAGCTTGGTAGGGACCGACCTGAACACTGAAGCTTTCTTT
-	TRBJ1-5	-	TRBV28	CASSFQGNQPQHF	TGTGCCAGCAGTTTCCAGGGGAATCAGCCCCAGCATTTT
TRBD2	TRBJ2-7	once	TRBV6-2/TRBV6-3	CASSSTRTSESSYEQYF	TGTGCCAGCAGTTCAACTCGGACTAGCGAATCCTCCTACGAGCAGTACTTC
-	TRBJ2-7	-	TRBV5-6	CASSLTGYEQYF	TGTGCCAGCAGCTTGACCGGATACGAGCAGTACTTC
-	TRBJ1-1	-	TRBV25-1	CASSDGGHTEAFF	TGTGCCAGCAGTGATGGCGGCCACACTGAAGCTTTCTTT
-	TRBJ2-3	-	TRBV6-2/TRBV6-3	CASSRTDTQYF	TGTGCCAGCAGCCGCACAGATACGCAGTATTTT
TRBD1	TRBJ1-5	-	TRBV30	CAWGTDRGYQPQHF	TGTGCCTGGGGAACGGACAGGGGATATCAGCCCCAGCATTTT
-	TRBJ2-7	-	TRBV9	CASSAYRDAPYEQYF	TGTGCCAGCAGCGCCTACAGGGATGCTCCCTACGAGCAGTACTTC
-	TRBJ2-5	-	TRBV15	CATSRRGVRETQYF	TGTGCCACCAGCAGACGGGGAGTCCGGGAGACCCAGTACTTC
-	TRBJ2-1	-	TRBV28	CASSPDRGEQFF	TGTGCCAGCAGTCCCGACCGGGGGGAGCAGTTCTTC
-	TRBJ2-7	-	TRBV11-2	CASSLERGSEQYF	TGTGCCAGCAGCTTAGAACGGGGCTCCGAGCAGTACTTC
TRBD2	TRBJ2-3	-	TRBV30	CAWGLGGNTQYF	TGTGCCTGGGGCCTGGGGGGGAATACGCAGTATTTT
-	TRBJ2-7	-	TRBV5-5	CASSLVRGYEQYF	TGTGCCAGCAGCTTGGTTCGGGGGTACGAGCAGTACTTC
-	TRBJ1-2	-	TRBV5-1	CASSLDTGGNYGYTF	TGCGCCAGCAGCTTGGATACAGGAGGAAACTATGGCTACACCTTC
-	TRBJ1-1	-	TRBV28	CASSLEGEVNTEAFF	TGTGCCAGCAGTTTAGAGGGTGAGGTGAACACTGAAGCTTTCTTT
-	TRBJ1-1	-	TRBV7-8	CASSSGVFPDLF	TGTGCCAGCAGCTCCGGAGTCTTCCCGGATCTCTTT
-	TRBJ1-6	-	TRBV19	CASNPRRSSYNSPLHF	TGTGCCAGTAACCCCAGACGGAGCTCCTATAATTCACCCCTCCACTTT
TRBD1	TRBJ1-1	-	TRBV19	CASSFTGENTEAFF	TGTGCCAGTAGTTTTACAGGGGAGAACACTGAAGCTTTCTTT
-	TRBJ1-6	-	TRBV5-6	CASSLGGSQNSPLHF	TGTGCCAGCAGCTTGGGGGGCAGCCAGAATTCACCCCTCCACTTT
-	TRBJ2-1	-	TRBV6-5	CASSSLGTLKNEQFF	TGTGCCAGCAGTTCCCTCGGGACTCTTAAAAATGAGCAGTTCTTC
TRBD1	TRBJ1-2	-	TRBV19	CASRDRSYGYTF	TGTGCCAGCCGGGACAGGAGCTATGGCTACACCTTC
TRBD1	TRBJ1-1	-	TRBV24-1	CATSDRGPGGTEAFF	TGTGCCACCAGTGACCGGGGTCCAGGGGGGACTGAAGCTTTCTTT
-	TRBJ1-1	-	TRBV14	CASSQTLNTEAFF	TGTGCCAGCAGCCAAACTTTAAACACTGAAGCTTTCTTT
-	TRBJ2-5	-	TRBV9	CASSAQGTQYF	TGTGCCAGCAGCGCCCAAGGGACCCAGTACTTC
-	TRBJ1-2	-	TRBV6-4	CASSAGTDYGYTF	TGTGCCAGCAGCGCCGGGACCGACTATGGCTACACCTTC
-	TRBJ2-2	once	TRBV5-6	CASSPGLVGELFF	TGTGCCAGCAGCCCGGGACTGGTCGGGGAGCTGTTTTTT
-	TRBJ2-4	-	TRBV4-1	CASSQDRIFDGKNIQYF	TGCGCCAGCAGCCAAGATCGCATATTCGACGGTAAAAACATTCAGTACTTC
-	TRBJ1-4	-	TRBV5-6	CASSLKGTNEKLFF	TGTGCCAGCAGCTTGAAGGGAACTAATGAAAAACTGTTTTTT
TRBD2	TRBJ2-1	-	TRBV9	CASSVAQSGTGEQFF	TGTGCCAGCAGCGTAGCTCAAAGCGGGACGGGTGAGCAGTTCTTC
-	TRBJ2-1	once	TRBV3-1/TRBV3-2	CASSQTPGARSGGEQFF	TGTGCCAGCAGCCAAACGCCCGGGGCCCGTAGTGGGGGTGAGCAGTTCTTC
TRBD2	TRBJ2-5	-	TRBV4-3	CASSQDPSGGIYQETQYF	TGCGCCAGCAGCCAAGACCCTAGCGGGGGGATCTACCAAGAGACCCAGTACTTC
TRBD1	TRBJ1-4	-	TRBV7-9	CASSTDRVELFF	TGTGCCAGCAGCACTGACAGGGTGGAACTGTTTTTT
-	TRBJ1-2	-	TRBV9	CASSSRDLEGYGYTF	TGTGCCAGCAGCTCCCGGGACCTCGAGGGGTATGGCTACACCTTC
-	TRBJ2-7	-	TRBV6-5	CASSLRSGPTYEQYF	TGTGCCAGCAGCCTCCGGAGCGGGCCAACCTACGAGCAGTACTTC
TRBD1	TRBJ1-2	-	TRBV7-6	CASSDRQGSDYGYTF	TGTGCCAGCAGCGATCGACAGGGGAGCGACTATGGCTACACCTTC
-	TRBJ1-1	-	TRBV6-5	CASSYLFKNTEAFF	TGTGCCAGCAGTTACTTATTTAAGAACACTGAAGCTTTCTTT
TRBD1	TRBJ2-7	-	TRBV28	CASRRGTGTYEQYF	TGTGCCAGCAGGCGCGGGACAGGGACCTACGAGCAGTACTTC
TRBD2	TRBJ2-1	-	TRBV6-5	CASSPSGRASEQFF	TGTGCCAGCAGTCCTAGCGGGAGGGCGTCTGAGCAGTTCTTC
-	TRBJ1-5	-	TRBV7-3	CASSPQTGNQPQHF	TGTGCCAGCAGCCCTCAGACTGGCAATCAGCCCCAGCATTTT
-	TRBJ2-3	-	TRBV30	CAWSVPGTDTQYF	TGTGCCTGGAGTGTACCCGGGACAGATACGCAGTATTTT
TRBD2	TRBJ2-7	-	TRBV14	CASSQVIAGVHEQYF	TGTGCCAGCAGCCAAGTAATAGCGGGAGTACACGAGCAGTACTTC
TRBD1	TRBJ1-6	-	TRBV9	CASSAPRTGGIDSPLHF	TGTGCCAGCAGCGCCCCCCGGACAGGGGGAATTGATTCACCCCTCCACTTT
-	TRBJ2-2	-	TRBV11-1	CASSLMSGPNTGELFF	TGTGCCAGCAGCTTAATGTCAGGCCCGAACACCGGGGAGCTGTTTTTT
TRBD1	TRBJ2-7	once	TRBV7-3	CASSLVQGAAYEQYF	TGTGCCAGCAGCTTAGTCCAGGGGGCCGCCTACGAGCAGTACTTC
TRBD1	TRBJ2-3	-	TRBV4-2	CASSQDLTGGTTTDTQYF	TGTGCCAGCAGCCAAGATCTCACAGGGGGAACCACCACAGATACGCAGTATTTT
-	TRBJ2-6	-	TRBV28	CASSFEGSGANVLTF	TGTGCCAGCAGTTTCGAGGGCTCTGGGGCCAACGTCCTGACTTTC
-	TRBJ1-2	once	TRBV4-1	CASSQGGSGYTF	TGCGCCAGCAGCCAAGGCGGGAGCGGCTACACCTTC
-	TRBJ2-1	-	TRBV20-1	CSASSDSYNEQFF	TGCAGTGCTAGTAGCGACTCCTACAATGAGCAGTTCTTC